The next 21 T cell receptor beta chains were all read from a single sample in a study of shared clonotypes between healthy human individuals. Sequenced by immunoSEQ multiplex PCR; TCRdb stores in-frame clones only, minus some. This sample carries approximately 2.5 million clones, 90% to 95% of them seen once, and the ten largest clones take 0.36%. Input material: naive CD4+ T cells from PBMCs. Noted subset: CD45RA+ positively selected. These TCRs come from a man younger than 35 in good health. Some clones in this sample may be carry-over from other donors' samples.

The CDR3 sequence: CASSSESGNEQFF. The CDR3 bases are TGTGCCAGCAGCTCCGAAAGCGGCAATGAGCAGTTCTTC. The chain has TRBV7-2 and TRBJ2-1; D is possibly TRBD2 (5 bases). CDR1 and CDR2 (germline): SGHTA, FQGNSA. Trimming removed 4 bases from V and 6 bases from J, with 10 bases in between. This CDR3 has 13 amino acids.

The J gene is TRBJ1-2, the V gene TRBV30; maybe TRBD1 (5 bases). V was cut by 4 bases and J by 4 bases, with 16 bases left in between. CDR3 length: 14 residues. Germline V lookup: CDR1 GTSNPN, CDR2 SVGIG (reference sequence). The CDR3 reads CAWNGGDLPYGYTF. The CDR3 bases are TGTGCCTGGAATGGGGGGGACCTTCCCTATGGCTACACCTTC.

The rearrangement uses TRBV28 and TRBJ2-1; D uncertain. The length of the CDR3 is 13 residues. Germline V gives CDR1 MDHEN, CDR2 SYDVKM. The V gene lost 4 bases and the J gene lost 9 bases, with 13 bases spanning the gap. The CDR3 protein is CASSWGGIGEQFF. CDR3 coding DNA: TGTGCCAGCAGTTGGGGTGGTATCGGTGAGCAGTTCTTC.

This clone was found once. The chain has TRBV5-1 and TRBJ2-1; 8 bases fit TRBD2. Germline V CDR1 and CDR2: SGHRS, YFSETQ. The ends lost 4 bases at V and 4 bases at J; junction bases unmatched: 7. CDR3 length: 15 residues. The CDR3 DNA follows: TGCGCCAGCAGCCCACTAGCGGACCAGTACAATGAGCAGTTCTTC. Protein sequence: CASSPLADQYNEQFF.

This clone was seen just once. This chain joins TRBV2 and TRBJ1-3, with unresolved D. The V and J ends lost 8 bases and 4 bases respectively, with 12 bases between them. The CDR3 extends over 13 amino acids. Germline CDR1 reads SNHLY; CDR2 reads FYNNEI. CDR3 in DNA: TGTGCCAGCTTTCGGGGAGGGGGAAACACCATATATTTT. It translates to CASFRGGGNTIYF.

The DNA for the CDR3 is TGTGCCAGCAGTTCGCCGGGACTAGCGGGAGCCACAGATACGCAGTATTTT. Translation: CASSSPGLAGATDTQYF. The chain carries TRBV28 and TRBJ2-3, with 14 bases matching TRBD2. This CDR3 has 17 residues. The V segment lost 4 bases and the J segment 2 bases; nucleotides outside the gene matches: 5. Germline lookup yields CDR1 MDHEN and CDR2 SYDVKM.

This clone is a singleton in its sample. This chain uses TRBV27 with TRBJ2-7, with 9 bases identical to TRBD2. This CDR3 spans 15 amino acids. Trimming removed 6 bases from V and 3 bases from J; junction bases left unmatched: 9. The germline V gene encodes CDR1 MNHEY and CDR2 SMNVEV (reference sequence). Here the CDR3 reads CASSLRTSDRYEQYF. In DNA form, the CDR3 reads TGTGCCAGCAGCCTAAGGACTAGCGACCGCTACGAGCAGTACTTC.

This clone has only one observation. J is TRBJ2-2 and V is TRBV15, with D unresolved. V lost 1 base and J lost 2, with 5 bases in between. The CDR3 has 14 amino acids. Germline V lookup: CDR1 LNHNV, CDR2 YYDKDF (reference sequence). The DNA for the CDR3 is TGTGCCACCAGCAGAGCTTTTAACACCGGGGAGCTGTTTTTT. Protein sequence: CATSRAFNTGELFF.

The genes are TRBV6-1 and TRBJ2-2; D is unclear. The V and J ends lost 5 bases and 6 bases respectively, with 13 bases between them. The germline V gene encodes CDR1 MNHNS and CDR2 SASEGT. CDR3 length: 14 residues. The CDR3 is CASSLFGTPGELFF. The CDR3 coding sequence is TGTGCCAGCAGTCTCTTTGGTACCCCCGGGGAGCTGTTTTTT.

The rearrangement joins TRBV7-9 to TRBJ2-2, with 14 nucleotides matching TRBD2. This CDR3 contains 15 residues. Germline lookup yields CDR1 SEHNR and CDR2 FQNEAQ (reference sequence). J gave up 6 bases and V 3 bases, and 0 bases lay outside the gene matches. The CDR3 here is CASSLGLAGAGELFF. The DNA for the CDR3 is TGTGCCAGCAGCTTGGGACTAGCGGGAGCCGGGGAGCTGTTTTTT. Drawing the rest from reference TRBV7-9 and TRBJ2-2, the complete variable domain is DTGVSQNPRHKITKRGQNVTFRCDPISEHNRLYWYRQTLGQGPEFLTYFQNEAQLEKSRLLSDRFSAERPKGSFSTLEIQRTEQGDSAMYLCASSLGLAGAGELFFGEGSRLTVL.

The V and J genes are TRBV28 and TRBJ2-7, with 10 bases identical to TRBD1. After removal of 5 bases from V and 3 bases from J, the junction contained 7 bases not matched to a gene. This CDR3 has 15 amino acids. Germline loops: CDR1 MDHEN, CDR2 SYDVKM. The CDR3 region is CASSDRTGGSYEQYF. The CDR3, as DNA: TGTGCCAGCAGTGACAGGACAGGGGGAAGCTACGAGCAGTACTTC.

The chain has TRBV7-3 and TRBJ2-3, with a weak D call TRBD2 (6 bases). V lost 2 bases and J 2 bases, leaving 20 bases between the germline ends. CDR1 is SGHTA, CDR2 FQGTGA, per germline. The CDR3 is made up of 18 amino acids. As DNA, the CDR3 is TGTGCCAGCAGCTTACCGAGGGACTCTCGAAGGGACACAGATACGCAGTATTTT. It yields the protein CASSLPRDSRRDTDTQYF.

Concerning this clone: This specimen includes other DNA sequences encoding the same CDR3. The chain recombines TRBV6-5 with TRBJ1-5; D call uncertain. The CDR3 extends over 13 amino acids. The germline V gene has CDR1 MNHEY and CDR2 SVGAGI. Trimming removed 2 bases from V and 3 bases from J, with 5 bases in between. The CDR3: CASSYSFNQPQHF. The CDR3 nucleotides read TGTGCCAGCAGTTACAGCTTCAATCAGCCCCAGCATTTT.

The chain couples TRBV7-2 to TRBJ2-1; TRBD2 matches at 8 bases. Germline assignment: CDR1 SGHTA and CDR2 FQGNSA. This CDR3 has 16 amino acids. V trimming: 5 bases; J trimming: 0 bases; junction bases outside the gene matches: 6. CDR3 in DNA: TGTGCCAGCAGCAGAGTCAGCGGGAGCTCCTACAATGAGCAGTTCTTC. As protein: CASSRVSGSSYNEQFF.

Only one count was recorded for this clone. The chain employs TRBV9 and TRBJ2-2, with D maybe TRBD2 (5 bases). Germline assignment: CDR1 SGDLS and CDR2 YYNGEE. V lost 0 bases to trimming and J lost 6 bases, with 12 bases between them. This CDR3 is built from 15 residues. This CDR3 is CASSVEAAGAGELFF. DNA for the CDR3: TGTGCCAGCAGCGTAGAGGCCGCGGGCGCCGGGGAGCTGTTTTTT.

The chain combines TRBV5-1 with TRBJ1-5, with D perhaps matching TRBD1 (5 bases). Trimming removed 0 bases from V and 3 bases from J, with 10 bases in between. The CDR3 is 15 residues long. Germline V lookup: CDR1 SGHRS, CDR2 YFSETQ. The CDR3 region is CASSLAAGLNQPQHF. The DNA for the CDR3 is TGCGCCAGCAGCTTGGCGGCAGGGCTCAATCAGCCCCAGCATTTT. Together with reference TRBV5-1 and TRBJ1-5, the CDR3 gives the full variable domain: KAGVTQTPRYLIKTRGQQVTLSCSPISGHRSVSWYQQTPGQGLQFLFEYFSETQRNKGNFPGRFSGRQFSNSRSEMNVSTLELGDSALYLCASSLAAGLNQPQHFGDGTRLSIL.

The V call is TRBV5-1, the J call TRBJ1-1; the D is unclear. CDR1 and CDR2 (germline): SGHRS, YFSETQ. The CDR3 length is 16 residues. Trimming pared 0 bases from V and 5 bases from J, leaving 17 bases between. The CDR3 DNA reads TGCGCCAGCAGCTTGGTGTTGGGTGAGGTTGTTACTGAAGCTTTCTTT. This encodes CASSLVLGEVVTEAFF.

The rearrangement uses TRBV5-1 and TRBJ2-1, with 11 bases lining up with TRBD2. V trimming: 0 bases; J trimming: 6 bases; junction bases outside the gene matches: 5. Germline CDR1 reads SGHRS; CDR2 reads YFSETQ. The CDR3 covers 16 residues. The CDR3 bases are TGCGCCAGCAGCTTGGTGGGACTAGCGGACCTCAATGAGCAGTTCTTC. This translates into CASSLVGLADLNEQFF.

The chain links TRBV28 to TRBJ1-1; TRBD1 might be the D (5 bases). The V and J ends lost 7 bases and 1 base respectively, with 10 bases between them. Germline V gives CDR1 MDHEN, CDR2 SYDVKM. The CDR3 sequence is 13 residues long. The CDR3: CASMGPPNTEAFF. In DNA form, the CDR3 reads TGTGCCAGCATGGGACCTCCGAACACTGAAGCTTTCTTT.

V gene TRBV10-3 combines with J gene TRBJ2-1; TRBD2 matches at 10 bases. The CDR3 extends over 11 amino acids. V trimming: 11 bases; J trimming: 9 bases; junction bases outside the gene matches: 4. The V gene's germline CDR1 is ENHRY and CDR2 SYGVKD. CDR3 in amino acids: CAGASGGEQFF. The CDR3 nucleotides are TGTGCCGGGGCTAGCGGGGGTGAGCAGTTCTTC.

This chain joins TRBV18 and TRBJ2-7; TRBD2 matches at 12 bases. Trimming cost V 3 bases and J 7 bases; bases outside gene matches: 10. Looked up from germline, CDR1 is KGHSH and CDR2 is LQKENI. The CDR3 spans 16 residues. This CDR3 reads CASSPALAGGFDEQYF. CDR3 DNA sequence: TGTGCCAGCTCACCCGCCCTAGCGGGAGGGTTTGATGAGCAGTACTTC.